This T cell receptor beta chain is from a study of T cell responses to AZD1222 COVID-19 vaccine (dated by TCRdb to the early 2020s). In the study overall: A total of 233 trial participants underwent TCR sequencing, of whom about 200 received two doses of AZD1222 and some 26 received two doses of the MenACWY control vaccine. Trial participants were enrolled by age into 18-55, 56-69 and 70-plus year subgroups, with roughly 160, 29 and 62 TCR-sequenced participants respectively.

What the study reported, not specific to this receptor: Nearly half of unique spike-specific TCRs reportedly recognized epitopes outside regions mutated in the B.1.351 and B.1.1.7 variants. After two AZD1222 doses, both the breadth and the depth of spike-specific TCRs were significantly higher than at day 0 and than in MenACWY recipients. In the small 56-69-year group, the increase in depth fell short of significance, most likely because of low power. Most participants were white British and females outnumbered males, and the authors suggested that clonal diversity may have been underestimated. The whole spike protein was spanned by vaccine-associated CD4 TCRs, and dominant responses were seen in regions 160-218 and 743-854. Conclusions about previously exposed vaccinees were limited because only six or seven AZD1222 recipients were SARS-CoV-2 seropositive at baseline. Because no day 14 peak-response samples were available, repertoires were characterized only after the peak T cell response.

The sample's time point, from its label and the paper: about 28 days (+/-7) after the second vaccine dose. The sample's treatment or condition, from its label and the paper: meningococcal conjugate vaccine given as trial control. Vaccinee samples came from UK trials COV001 and COV002, including a single-blind randomized controlled phase 2/3 trial of AZD1222 (ChAdOx1 nCoV-19) in healthy adults. For TCRbeta chain sequencing, PBMC samples from trial participants were taken at day 0 and at day 28 after the second dose. The CDR3 regions of human TCRbeta chains were analyzed by immunosequencing. Per the original workflow: TCRs in the repertoires were matched against a reference library of SARS-CoV-2-specific TCRs that had been generated with the MIRA antigen-specificity platform. Breadth was defined as the fraction of unique TCRs that were SARS-CoV-2-associated, and depth was defined as the fraction of total T cells that were SARS-CoV-2-associated. Using the MIRA data, every spike-specific TCR was mapped to the spike region that the TCR reacted to and assigned to either a CD4 or a CD8 class. Log10-transformed breadth and depth values were compared by one-way ANOVA with Sidak's multiple comparisons tests. Sourced from immuneACCESS, this table was stored by TCRdb with only in-frame sequences that have V and J called. A share of the clones is absent; for the studies checked, an unresolved V gene accounts for under half, and the remainder has no known explanation. D and trimming were read from the DNA, whereas the V and J calls and clone size are those reported in that table. This sample gives some 120,000 clones in total; over 75% of them show up just once. The ten largest clones capture 4% to 5% of the sample.

A note on this clone: Its antigen has not been determined. No base quality values were provided; no much bigger clone lies one nucleotide off.

Sequenced material: peripheral blood, taken 28 days after the second dose of the MenACWY control vaccine. This TCR derives from an adult who received the MenACWY meningococcal vaccine as a control.

The DNA reads TGTGCCAGCAAAATCGAGGGGATAAGGGGCTACACCTTC. It codes for CASKIEGIRGYTF. Recombination linked TRBV12-3 or TRBV12-4 to TRBJ1-2; perhaps TRBD1 is the D gene, with 5 bases matching. The CDR3 runs 13 residues from the cysteine to the phenylalanine. This entry keeps only the CDR3 DNA: 39 bases, framed from base 1. V is cut by 7 bases and J by 8 bases, and the space between the germline ends is 17 bases.